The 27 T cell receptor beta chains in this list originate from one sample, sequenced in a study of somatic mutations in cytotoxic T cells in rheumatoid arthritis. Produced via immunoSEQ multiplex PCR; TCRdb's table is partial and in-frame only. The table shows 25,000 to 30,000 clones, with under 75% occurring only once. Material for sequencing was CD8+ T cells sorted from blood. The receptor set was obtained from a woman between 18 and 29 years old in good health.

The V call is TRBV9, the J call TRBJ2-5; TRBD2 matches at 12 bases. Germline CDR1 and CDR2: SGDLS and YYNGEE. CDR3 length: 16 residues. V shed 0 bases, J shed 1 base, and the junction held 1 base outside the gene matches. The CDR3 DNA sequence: TGTGCCAGCAGCGTAGAGGGACTAGCGGGCCAAGAGACCCAGTACTTC. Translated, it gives CASSVEGLAGQETQYF.

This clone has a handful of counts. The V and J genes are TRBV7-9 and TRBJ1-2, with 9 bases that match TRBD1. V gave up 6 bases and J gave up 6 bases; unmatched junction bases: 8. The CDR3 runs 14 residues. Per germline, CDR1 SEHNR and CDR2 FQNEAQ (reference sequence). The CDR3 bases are TGTGCCAGCAGGGGAACAGGGGGCGCCGATGGCTACACCTTC. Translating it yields CASRGTGGADGYTF.

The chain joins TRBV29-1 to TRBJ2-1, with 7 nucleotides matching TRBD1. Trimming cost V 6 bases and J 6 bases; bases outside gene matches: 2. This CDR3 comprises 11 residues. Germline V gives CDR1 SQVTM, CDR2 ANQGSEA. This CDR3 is CSVDRRNEQFF. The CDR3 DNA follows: TGCAGCGTGGACAGGCGCAATGAGCAGTTCTTC.

The CDR3: CASRARGGNQPQHF. In nucleotides, the CDR3 is TGTGCCAGCAGAGCCCGGGGCGGCAATCAGCCCCAGCATTTT. This rearrangement joins TRBV27 to TRBJ1-5; possibly TRBD1 for D (5 bases). Germline V gene data show CDR1 as MNHEY and CDR2 as SMNVEV (reference sequence). The CDR3 runs 14 residues. The ends were cut back, 6 bases at V and 2 bases at J, with 11 bases in the middle.

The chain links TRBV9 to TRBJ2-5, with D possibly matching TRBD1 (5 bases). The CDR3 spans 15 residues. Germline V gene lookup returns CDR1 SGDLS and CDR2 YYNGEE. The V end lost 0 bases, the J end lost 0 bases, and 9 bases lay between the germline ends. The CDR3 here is CASSVEGRDQETQYF. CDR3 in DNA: TGTGCCAGCAGCGTAGAGGGCAGGGACCAAGAGACCCAGTACTTC.

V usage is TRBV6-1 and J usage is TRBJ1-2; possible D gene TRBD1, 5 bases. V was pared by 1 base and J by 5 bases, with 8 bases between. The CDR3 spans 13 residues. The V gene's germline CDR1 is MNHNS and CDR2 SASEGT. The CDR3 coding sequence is TGTGCCAGCAGTGAAGGGACATGGTATGGCTACACCTTC. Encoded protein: CASSEGTWYGYTF.

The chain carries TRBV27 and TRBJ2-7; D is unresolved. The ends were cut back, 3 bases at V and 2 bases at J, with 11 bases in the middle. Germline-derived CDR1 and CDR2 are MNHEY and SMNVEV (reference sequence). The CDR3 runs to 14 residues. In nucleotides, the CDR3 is TGTGCCAGCAGTTTGTCGGGTTCGGCCTACGAGCAGTACTTC. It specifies CASSLSGSAYEQYF.

CDR3 sequence: CASSSTGLNTEAFF. The CDR3 region has the DNA TGTGCCAGCAGCTCGACAGGGCTGAACACTGAAGCTTTCTTT. The chain carries TRBV5-4 and TRBJ1-1; TRBD1 agrees at 7 bases. J gave up 0 bases and V 3 bases, and 2 bases lay outside the gene matches. The CDR3 is 14 amino acids. Germline CDR1 is SGHNT and CDR2 is YYREEE (reference sequence).

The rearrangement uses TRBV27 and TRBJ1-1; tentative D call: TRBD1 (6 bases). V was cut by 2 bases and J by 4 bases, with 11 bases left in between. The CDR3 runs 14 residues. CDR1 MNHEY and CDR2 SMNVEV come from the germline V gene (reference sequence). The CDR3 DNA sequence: TGTGCCAGCAGTTTAAGACAGGACCCCACTGAAGCTTTCTTT. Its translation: CASSLRQDPTEAFF.

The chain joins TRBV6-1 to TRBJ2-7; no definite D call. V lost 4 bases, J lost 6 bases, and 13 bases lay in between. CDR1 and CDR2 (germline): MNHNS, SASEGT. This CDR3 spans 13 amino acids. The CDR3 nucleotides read TGTGCCAGCAGTGCTGGAGACCCAGGCGAGCAGTACTTC. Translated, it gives CASSAGDPGEQYF.

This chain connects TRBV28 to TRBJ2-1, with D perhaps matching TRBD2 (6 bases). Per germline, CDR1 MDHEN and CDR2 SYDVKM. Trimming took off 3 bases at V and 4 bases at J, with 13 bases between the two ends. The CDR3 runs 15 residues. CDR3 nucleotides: TGTGCCAGCAGTTTGCCGGGAGACACTTACAATGAGCAGTTCTTC. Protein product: CASSLPGDTYNEQFF.

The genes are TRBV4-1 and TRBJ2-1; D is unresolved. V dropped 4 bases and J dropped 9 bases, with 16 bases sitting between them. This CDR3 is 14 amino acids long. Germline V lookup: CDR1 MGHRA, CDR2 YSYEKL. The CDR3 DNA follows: TGCGCCAGCAGCCTCAAGCAAACCGAAAGTGAGCAGTTCTTC. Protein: CASSLKQTESEQFF.

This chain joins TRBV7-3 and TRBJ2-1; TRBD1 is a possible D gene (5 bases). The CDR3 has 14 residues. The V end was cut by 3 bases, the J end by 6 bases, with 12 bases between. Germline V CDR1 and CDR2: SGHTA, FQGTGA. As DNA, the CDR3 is TGTGCCAGCAGCTTTGGTCAGGGCCGCAATGAGCAGTTCTTC. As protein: CASSFGQGRNEQFF.

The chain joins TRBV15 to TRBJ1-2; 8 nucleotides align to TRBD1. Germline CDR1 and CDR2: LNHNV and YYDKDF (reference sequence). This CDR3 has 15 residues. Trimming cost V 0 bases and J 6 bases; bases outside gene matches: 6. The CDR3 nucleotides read TGTGCCACCAGCAGAGATCAGGGGGCTCTAAATGGCTACACCTTC. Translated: CATSRDQGALNGYTF.

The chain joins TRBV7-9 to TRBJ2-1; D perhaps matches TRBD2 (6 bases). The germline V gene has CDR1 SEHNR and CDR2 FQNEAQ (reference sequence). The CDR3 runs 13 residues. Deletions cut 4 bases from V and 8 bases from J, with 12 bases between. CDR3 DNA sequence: TGTGCCAGCAGCTCACCGGGACTTTATGAGCAGTTCTTC. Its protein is CASSSPGLYEQFF.

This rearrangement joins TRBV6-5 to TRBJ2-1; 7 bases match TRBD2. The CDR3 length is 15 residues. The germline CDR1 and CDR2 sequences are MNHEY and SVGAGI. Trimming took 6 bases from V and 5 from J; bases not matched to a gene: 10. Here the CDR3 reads CASSGAGPENNEQFF. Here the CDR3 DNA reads TGTGCCAGCAGCGGAGCGGGACCGGAAAACAATGAGCAGTTCTTC.

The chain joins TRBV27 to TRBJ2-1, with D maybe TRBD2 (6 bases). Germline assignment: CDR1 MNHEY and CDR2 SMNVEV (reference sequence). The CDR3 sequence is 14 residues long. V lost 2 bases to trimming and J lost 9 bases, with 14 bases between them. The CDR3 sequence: CASSLPTSRGEQFF. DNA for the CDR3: TGTGCCAGCAGTTTACCGACTAGTAGGGGTGAGCAGTTCTTC.

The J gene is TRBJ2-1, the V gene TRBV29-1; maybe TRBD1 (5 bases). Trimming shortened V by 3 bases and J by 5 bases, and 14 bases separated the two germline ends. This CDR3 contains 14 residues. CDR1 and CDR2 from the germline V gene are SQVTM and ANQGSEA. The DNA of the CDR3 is TGCAGCGTTGACGCTCAGGGTAACAACAATGAGCAGTTCTTC. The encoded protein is CSVDAQGNNNEQFF.

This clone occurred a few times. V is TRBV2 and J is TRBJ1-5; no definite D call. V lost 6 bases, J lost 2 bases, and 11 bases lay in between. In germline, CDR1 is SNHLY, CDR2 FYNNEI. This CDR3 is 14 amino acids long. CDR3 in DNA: TGTGCCAGCAGCCCCATTGGCGGCAATCAGCCCCAGCATTTT. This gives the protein CASSPIGGNQPQHF.

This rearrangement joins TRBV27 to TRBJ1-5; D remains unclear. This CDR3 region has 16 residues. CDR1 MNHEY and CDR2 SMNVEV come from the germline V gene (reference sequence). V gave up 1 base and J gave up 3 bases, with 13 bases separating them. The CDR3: CASSLYSTTNNQPQHF. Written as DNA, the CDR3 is TGTGCCAGCAGTTTATACAGCACGACTAACAATCAGCCCCAGCATTTT.

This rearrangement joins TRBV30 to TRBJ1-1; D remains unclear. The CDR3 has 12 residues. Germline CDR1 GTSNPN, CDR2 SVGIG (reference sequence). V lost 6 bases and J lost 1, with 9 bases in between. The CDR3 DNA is TGTGCCTGCCGGACGGGGAACACTGAAGCTTTCTTT. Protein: CACRTGNTEAFF.

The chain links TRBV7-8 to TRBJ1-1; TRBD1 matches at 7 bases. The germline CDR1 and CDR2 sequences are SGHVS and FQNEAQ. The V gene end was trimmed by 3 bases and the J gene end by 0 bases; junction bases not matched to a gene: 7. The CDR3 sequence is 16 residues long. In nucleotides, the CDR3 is TGTGCCAGCAGCTTGGGGACAGCCCACATGAACACTGAAGCTTTCTTT. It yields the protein CASSLGTAHMNTEAFF. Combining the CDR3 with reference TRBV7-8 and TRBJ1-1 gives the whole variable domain GAGVSQSPRYKVAKRGQDVALRCDPISGHVSLFWYQQALGQGPEFLTYFQNEAQLDKSGLPSDRFFAERPEGSVSTLKIQRTQQEDSAVYLCASSLGTAHMNTEAFFGQGTRLTVV.

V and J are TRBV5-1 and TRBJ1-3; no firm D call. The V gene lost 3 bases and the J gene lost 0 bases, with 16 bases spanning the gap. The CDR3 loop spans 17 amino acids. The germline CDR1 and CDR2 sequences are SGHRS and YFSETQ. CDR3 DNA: TGCGCCAGCAGCTCGACCTCCGGTCCAATCTCTGGAAACACCATATATTTT. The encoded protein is CASSSTSGPISGNTIYF. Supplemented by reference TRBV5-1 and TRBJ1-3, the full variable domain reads KAGVTQTPRYLIKTRGQQVTLSCSPISGHRSVSWYQQTPGQGLQFLFEYFSETQRNKGNFPGRFSGRQFSNSRSEMNVSTLELGDSALYLCASSSTSGPISGNTIYFGEGSWLTVV.

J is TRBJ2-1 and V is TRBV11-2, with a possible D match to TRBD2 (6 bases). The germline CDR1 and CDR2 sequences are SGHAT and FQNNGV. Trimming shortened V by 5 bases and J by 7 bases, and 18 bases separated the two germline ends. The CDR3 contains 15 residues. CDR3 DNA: TGTGCCAGCAGCCAAGTCGGAGGGCGGACAAATGAGCAGTTCTTC. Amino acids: CASSQVGGRTNEQFF.

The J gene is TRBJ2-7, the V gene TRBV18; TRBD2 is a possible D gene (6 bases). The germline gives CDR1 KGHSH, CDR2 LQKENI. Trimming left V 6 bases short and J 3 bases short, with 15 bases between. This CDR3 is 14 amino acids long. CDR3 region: CASSSRDGGYEQYF. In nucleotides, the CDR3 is TGTGCCAGCTCGTCCCGAGACGGGGGCTACGAGCAGTACTTC.

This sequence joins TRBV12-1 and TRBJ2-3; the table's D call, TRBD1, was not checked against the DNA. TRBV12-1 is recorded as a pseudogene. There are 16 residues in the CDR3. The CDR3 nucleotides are TGTGCCAGCAGCAGCCCCGTGACAGGGGACACAGATACGCAGTATTTT. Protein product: CASSSPVTGDTDTQYF.

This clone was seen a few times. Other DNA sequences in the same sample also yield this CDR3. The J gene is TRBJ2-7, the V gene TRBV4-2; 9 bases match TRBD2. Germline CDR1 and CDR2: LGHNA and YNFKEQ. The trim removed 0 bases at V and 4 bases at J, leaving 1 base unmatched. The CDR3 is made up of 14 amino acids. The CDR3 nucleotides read TGTGCCAGCAGCCAAGAACTAGCGGGTTACGAGCAGTACTTC. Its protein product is CASSQELAGYEQYF.